Listed below are T cell receptor beta chains from one sample, sequenced in a study of identical twins. MiXCR, run by TCRdb on the 5' RACE reads, gives a single entry per CDR3 protein. The table lists just over 500,000 distinct CDR3 sequences, roughly a fifth of them singletons, with about 0.91% in the top ten. These data are also associated with another study on T cells expressing NK-cell markers.

Sequencing used CD4+ T cells sorted from blood. The receptors shown here come from a woman under 30 in good health. The CDR3 runs from the conserved cysteine through the conserved F or W. The D gene is left open where the match is weak. Expanded clones are given a class, and other clones once, few, many or no size at all.

j_call: TRBJ2-7
v_call: TRBV20-1
d_call: TRBD1
clone_size: few
cdr3_nt: TGCAGTGCTCCCCCCTCGGGACAGGGGACGGACGAGCAGTACTTC
cdr3_aa: CSAPPSGQGTDEQYF

j_call: TRBJ1-2
v_call: TRBV7-9
d_call: NA
clone_size: few
cdr3_nt: TGTGCCAGCAGCTTAGGGGTAGCTAACTATGGCTACACCTTC
cdr3_aa: CASSLGVANYGYTF

j_call: TRBJ2-2
v_call: TRBV7-8
d_call: TRBD2
clone_size: NA
cdr3_nt: TGTGCCAGCAGCTCGAGACTAGCGGTAGACACCGGGGAGCTGTTTTTT
cdr3_aa: CASSSRLAVDTGELFF

j_call: TRBJ2-7
v_call: TRBV7-9
d_call: NA
clone_size: few
cdr3_nt: TGTGCCAGCAGCTTTTCAGCAGGTTACTACGAGCAGTACTTC
cdr3_aa: CASSFSAGYYEQYF

j_call: TRBJ1-1
v_call: TRBV12-3/TRBV12-4
d_call: TRBD1
clone_size: many
cdr3_nt: TGTGCCAGCAGTTCAAGCAGGGGGGTCACTGAAGCTTTCTTT
cdr3_aa: CASSSSRGVTEAFF

j_call: TRBJ2-6
v_call: TRBV29-1
d_call: NA
clone_size: few
cdr3_nt: TGCAGCGTCCACGACGTGGGAGGGGCCAACGTCCTGACTTTC
cdr3_aa: CSVHDVGGANVLTF

j_call: TRBJ1-1
v_call: TRBV24-1
d_call: NA
clone_size: NA
cdr3_nt: TGTGCCACCAGTGACCGAACAGGTGAAGCTTTCTTT
cdr3_aa: CATSDRTGEAFF

j_call: TRBJ2-5
v_call: TRBV12-3/TRBV12-4
d_call: NA
clone_size: NA
cdr3_nt: TGTGCCAGCAGGACAGGGAGGAAGACCCAGTACTTC
cdr3_aa: CASRTGRKTQYF

j_call: TRBJ2-3
v_call: TRBV20-1
d_call: TRBD2
clone_size: few
cdr3_nt: TGCAGTGCCGCCCCTTTAGCGGGGCTAACAGATACGCAGTATTTT
cdr3_aa: CSAAPLAGLTDTQYF

j_call: TRBJ1-6
v_call: TRBV15
d_call: NA
clone_size: few
cdr3_nt: TGTGCCACCAGCAACCAGGATTCACCCCTCCACTTT
cdr3_aa: CATSNQDSPLHF

j_call: TRBJ2-3
v_call: TRBV12-3/TRBV12-4
d_call: NA
clone_size: NA
cdr3_nt: TGTGCCAGCAGGGATACAGGGACAGATACGCAGTATTTT
cdr3_aa: CASRDTGTDTQYF

j_call: TRBJ2-7
v_call: TRBV3-1
d_call: NA
clone_size: NA
cdr3_nt: TGTGCCAGCAGCCGGGAATTAACAGGATCCTACGAGCAGTACTTC
cdr3_aa: CASSRELTGSYEQYF

j_call: TRBJ2-1
v_call: TRBV5-1
d_call: NA
clone_size: NA
cdr3_nt: TGCGCCAGCAGCTTGGCGTCGGCCTACAATGAGCAGTTCTTC
cdr3_aa: CASSLASAYNEQFF

j_call: TRBJ1-1
v_call: TRBV27
d_call: TRBD1
clone_size: NA
cdr3_nt: TGTGCCAGCAGCCGGGGGACAGGGTGGGGGACTGAAGCTTTCTTT
cdr3_aa: CASSRGTGWGTEAFF

j_call: TRBJ2-7
v_call: TRBV12-3/TRBV12-4
d_call: TRBD2
clone_size: many
cdr3_nt: TGTGCCAGCAGTGCCCGGGACTACGGCGAGCAGTACTTC
cdr3_aa: CASSARDYGEQYF

j_call: TRBJ1-4
v_call: TRBV5-8
d_call: NA
clone_size: NA
cdr3_nt: TGTGCCAGCAGCTTCGGGGATCTACGCGAAAAACTGTTTTTT
cdr3_aa: CASSFGDLREKLFF

j_call: TRBJ2-7
v_call: TRBV6-1
d_call: NA
clone_size: many
cdr3_nt: TGTGCCAGCAGGCGGACCGTGCAGGCTTCCTACGAGCAGTACTTC
cdr3_aa: CASRRTVQASYEQYF

j_call: TRBJ2-7
v_call: TRBV6-1
d_call: NA
clone_size: NA
cdr3_nt: TGTGCCAGCAGTCAGACCCCTTGGGGACGGGTTAGCTCCTACGAGCAGTACTTC
cdr3_aa: CASSQTPWGRVSSYEQYF

j_call: TRBJ2-6
v_call: TRBV20-1
d_call: TRBD1
clone_size: NA
cdr3_nt: TGCAGTGCTAGGGGACAGGGGCACGGTGGGGCCAACGTCCTGACTTTC
cdr3_aa: CSARGQGHGGANVLTF

j_call: TRBJ2-2
v_call: TRBV5-1
d_call: TRBD1
clone_size: NA
cdr3_nt: TGCGCCAGCAGCCGAGGACAGGGAGAAGGCGGGGAGCTGTTTTTT
cdr3_aa: CASSRGQGEGGELFF

j_call: TRBJ2-6
v_call: TRBV5-5
d_call: NA
clone_size: few
cdr3_nt: TGTGCCAGCAGCTTGGAGGGTTCCACCTCCTCTGGGGCCAACGTCCTGACTTTC
cdr3_aa: CASSLEGSTSSGANVLTF

j_call: TRBJ2-1
v_call: TRBV29-1
d_call: TRBD2
clone_size: NA
cdr3_nt: TGCAGCGTGGGGGGGACGGTGGTATACAATGAGCAGTTCTTC
cdr3_aa: CSVGGTVVYNEQFF

j_call: TRBJ2-3
v_call: TRBV10-3
d_call: TRBD1
clone_size: NA
cdr3_nt: TGTGCCATCAGCCGACAGGACAGGGGGCGAGGGAACACAGATACGCAGTATTTT
cdr3_aa: CAISRQDRGRGNTDTQYF

j_call: TRBJ1-1
v_call: TRBV29-1
d_call: NA
clone_size: few
cdr3_nt: TGCAGCGTTGCACTCGGACCCTCGAGGCCTGAAGCTTTCTTT
cdr3_aa: CSVALGPSRPEAFF

j_call: TRBJ2-3
v_call: TRBV27
d_call: NA
clone_size: few
cdr3_nt: TGTGCCAGCAGTTTCACCCTCTTTCGGACAGATACGCAGTATTTT
cdr3_aa: CASSFTLFRTDTQYF

j_call: TRBJ2-1
v_call: TRBV21-1
d_call: NA
clone_size: NA
cdr3_nt: TGTGCCAGCAGCATTCCACAGAGTTCTAGCGGGGCCACCTGGTGGTTCTTC
cdr3_aa: CASSIPQSSSGATWWFF

j_call: TRBJ1-1
v_call: TRBV20-1
d_call: NA
clone_size: few
cdr3_nt: TGCAGTGTCACGACGACATTGAACACTGAAGCTTTCTTT
cdr3_aa: CSVTTTLNTEAFF

j_call: TRBJ2-1
v_call: TRBV12-3/TRBV12-4
d_call: NA
clone_size: NA
cdr3_nt: TGTGCCAGCAGAGTCCGCTCCTACAATGAGCAGTTCTTC
cdr3_aa: CASRVRSYNEQFF

j_call: TRBJ2-2
v_call: TRBV20-1
d_call: TRBD1
clone_size: few
cdr3_nt: TGCAGTATGAGACAGGGGGCCCTCACCGGGGAGCTGTTTTTT
cdr3_aa: CSMRQGALTGELFF

j_call: TRBJ1-2
v_call: TRBV12-3/TRBV12-4
d_call: NA
clone_size: few
cdr3_nt: TGTGCCAGCAGTCTCCAGGGTCCCTATGGCTACACCTTC
cdr3_aa: CASSLQGPYGYTF

j_call: TRBJ2-7
v_call: TRBV20-1
d_call: NA
clone_size: few
cdr3_nt: TGCAGTGCAGGAGGGCCGGGGGAGCAGTACTTC
cdr3_aa: CSAGGPGEQYF

j_call: TRBJ2-7
v_call: TRBV20-1
d_call: TRBD2
clone_size: NA
cdr3_nt: TGCAGTGCTTATAGCGGGTCGTCCTACGAGCAGTACTTC
cdr3_aa: CSAYSGSSYEQYF

j_call: TRBJ1-6
v_call: TRBV29-1
d_call: NA
clone_size: few
cdr3_nt: TGCAGCGTTCCCGAGCGGCAGGGCCCACTAATTAGGCCCCTCCACTTT
cdr3_aa: CSVPERQGPLIRPLHF

j_call: TRBJ2-1
v_call: TRBV6-1
d_call: NA
clone_size: few
cdr3_nt: TGTGCCAGCACCTACCTGGGCGGCAGGGGATCCTACAATGAGCAGTTCTTC
cdr3_aa: CASTYLGGRGSYNEQFF

j_call: TRBJ1-1
v_call: TRBV5-1
d_call: NA
clone_size: few
cdr3_nt: TGCGCCAGCAGCCCACTAGACGGGAACACTGAAGCTTTCTTT
cdr3_aa: CASSPLDGNTEAFF

j_call: TRBJ2-1
v_call: TRBV10-3
d_call: NA
clone_size: few
cdr3_nt: TGTGCCATCAGTGAATTGCGGCCTACGGTGGACTCCTACAATGAGCAGTTCTTC
cdr3_aa: CAISELRPTVDSYNEQFF

j_call: TRBJ2-3
v_call: TRBV20-1
d_call: NA
clone_size: once
cdr3_nt: TGCAGTGCCAGACTAGTTGGAGGGGATACGCAGTATTTT
cdr3_aa: CSARLVGGDTQYF

j_call: TRBJ1-4
v_call: TRBV5-1
d_call: NA
clone_size: many
cdr3_nt: TGCGCCAGCAGCTTGGCCGGGGGAACTAATGAAAAACTGTTTTTT
cdr3_aa: CASSLAGGTNEKLFF

j_call: TRBJ2-7
v_call: TRBV5-1
d_call: TRBD2
clone_size: few
cdr3_nt: TGCGCCAGCAGCTTGAGGTTGGGAGCGGGAACTGTCTACGAGCAGTACTTC
cdr3_aa: CASSLRLGAGTVYEQYF

j_call: TRBJ1-5
v_call: TRBV20-1
d_call: NA
clone_size: NA
cdr3_nt: TGCAGTGCCGTATCGGGGGCGAGCAATCAGCCCCAGCATTTT
cdr3_aa: CSAVSGASNQPQHF

j_call: TRBJ1-5
v_call: TRBV12-3/TRBV12-4
d_call: NA
clone_size: NA
cdr3_nt: TGTGCCAGCAACCCGGGGCCAGGGGTGTATCAGCCCCAGCATTTT
cdr3_aa: CASNPGPGVYQPQHF

j_call: TRBJ2-2
v_call: TRBV20-1
d_call: TRBD2
clone_size: few
cdr3_nt: TGCAGTGCTCGGACTAGGGGCACCGGGGAGCTGTTTTTT
cdr3_aa: CSARTRGTGELFF

j_call: TRBJ2-7
v_call: TRBV27
d_call: NA
clone_size: NA
cdr3_nt: TGTGCCAGCAGGCGTCAGGGGTTCGGGTACGAGCAGTACTTC
cdr3_aa: CASRRQGFGYEQYF

j_call: TRBJ1-2
v_call: TRBV7-2
d_call: NA
clone_size: few
cdr3_nt: TGTGCCAGCAGTGCCAGTTCGGGTAGCTATGGCTACACCTTC
cdr3_aa: CASSASSGSYGYTF

j_call: TRBJ1-2
v_call: TRBV12-3/TRBV12-4
d_call: NA
clone_size: NA
cdr3_nt: TGTGCCAGCAGTTCGGGGGGGCTCTACTATGGCTACACCTTC
cdr3_aa: CASSSGGLYYGYTF

j_call: TRBJ2-3
v_call: TRBV5-1
d_call: NA
clone_size: NA
cdr3_nt: TGCGCCAGCAGCCTCACTCAGGGGAGTTGGACAGATACGCAGTATTTT
cdr3_aa: CASSLTQGSWTDTQYF

j_call: TRBJ2-7
v_call: TRBV20-1
d_call: NA
clone_size: many
cdr3_nt: TGCAGTGCAGCCCCGGGGGGCGACTCCTACGAGCAGTACTTC
cdr3_aa: CSAAPGGDSYEQYF